This TCR beta chain was documented in a study of T cells in women clearing cervical HPV infection. Study at large: Donors had HPV16-related CIN3 or worse; 2 had invasive cancer. Controls were women whose single incident HPV16 infection cleared within 12 months without precancer or cancer.

With respect to this clone: Read sequence stops 3 residues before the CDR3 end, and the germline J gene provides the missing end.

The CDR3 runs 15 residues. V was cut by 8 bases and J by 3 bases, with 22 bases left in between. CDR1 and CDR2 from the germline V gene are SQVTM and ANQGSEA. immunoSEQ multiplex PCR used an average of around 1,200 ng genomic DNA. Using immunoSEQ multiplex PCR, the repertoire was profiled, and TCRdb retains in-frame clones only, with some absent. The listing records about 19,000 clones. Sample: blood buffy coat. The rearrangement uses TRBV29-1 and TRBJ1-2, with D possibly TRBD1 on 6 matching bases. The TCR originated in a woman aged 18-69 years with a cervical HPV16 infection that either progressed to CIN3+ or cleared (not recorded which). CDR3 DNA (partial): TGCAGCACCTACGCGAAAGGGGGGGCAGACTATGGC. It is translated as CSTYAKGGADYG. The whole CDR3 protein reads CSTYAKGGADYGYTF.